Listed below are T cell receptor beta chains from one sample, sequenced in a study of persistence of HIV-infected CD4 T cells. Their antigens remain unidentified. Sequencing used immunoSEQ multiplex PCR; TCRdb keeps in-frame clones, though not all of them. The top ten clones hold about 1.5% of a sample with about 64,000 clones, about four fifths of them seen once. Sequences were derived from CD4+ T cells sorted from PBMCs after approximately 19-hour stimulation, sampled from a patient who received antiretroviral therapy. The receptors stem from an adult man with HIV who was CMV-seropositive. CDR3s include the opening cysteine and the closing phenylalanine or tryptophan. A D gene is named only where the DNA matches it firmly. Rows give clone size only sometimes, using once, few, many, or a class for an expanded clone.

j_call,d_call,clone_size,v_call,cdr3_aa,cdr3_nt
TRBJ1-1,NA,NA,TRBV5-5,CASSLTGNTEAFF,TGTGCCAGCAGCCTGACTGGGAACACTGAAGCTTTCTTT
TRBJ2-7,NA,NA,TRBV3-1/TRBV3-2,CASSQGRSLVPYEQYF,TGTGCCAGCAGCCAAGGGAGGTCCCTAGTTCCCTACGAGCAGTACTTC
TRBJ2-2,TRBD2,NA,TRBV7-3,CASSLTPVAGENTGELFF,TGTGCCAGCAGCTTAACTCCAGTAGCGGGGGAGAACACCGGGGAGCTGTTTTTT
TRBJ1-5,NA,NA,TRBV19,CASSYGNSNQPQHF,TGTGCCAGTAGTTACGGGAATAGCAATCAGCCCCAGCATTTT
TRBJ1-3,NA,NA,TRBV27,CASSTFSGNTIYF,TGTGCCAGCAGTACCTTCTCTGGAAACACCATATATTTT
TRBJ1-1,NA,NA,TRBV6-5,CASSFPNMNTEAFF,TGTGCCAGCAGTTTCCCGAACATGAACACTGAAGCTTTCTTT
TRBJ1-4,NA,few,TRBV19,CATQKGSTPSIEKLFF,TGTGCCACCCAAAAAGGGTCAACCCCTAGTATTGAAAAACTGTTTTTT
TRBJ1-3,NA,NA,TRBV9,CASSVQDNMGGSGNTIYF,TGTGCCAGCAGCGTCCAGGATAACATGGGGGGCTCTGGAAACACCATATATTTT
TRBJ1-1,TRBD1,NA,TRBV6-5,CASRSARGQRPEAFF,TGTGCCAGCAGAAGCGCTAGGGGGCAAAGGCCTGAAGCTTTCTTT
TRBJ1-1,NA,NA,TRBV7-9,CASSLRGRNPEAFF,TGTGCCAGCAGCTTAAGAGGACGGAATCCTGAAGCTTTCTTT
TRBJ2-7,NA,NA,TRBV6-5,CASTTTGSYEQYF,TGTGCCAGCACGACGACAGGCTCCTACGAGCAGTACTTC
TRBJ2-2,NA,NA,TRBV6-5,CASRRDMSTGELFF,TGTGCCAGCAGGAGGGACATGAGCACCGGGGAGCTGTTTTTT
TRBJ1-1,NA,NA,TRBV28,CASSSFPSVTEAFF,TGTGCCAGCAGTTCATTCCCCTCCGTGACAGAAGCTTTCTTT